A single sample is the source of the 29 T cell receptor beta chains below, sequenced in a study of blood T cell repertoires in COVID-19 (dated by TCRdb to about 2020). Libraries were prepared through the immunoSEQ multiplex PCR assay. The immuneACCESS repertoire file appears here via TCRdb, limited to in-frame rearrangements. These files lack a portion of the clones; in checked studies, under half of the deficit traces to unresolved V genes, and the cause of the others is not known. The sample has roughly 250,000 clones on record, 70% to 90% of them singletons. The ten largest make up approximately 2.2% of the sample. The sample comprised peripheral blood. Source of these receptors: a woman in her forties who had recovered from COVID-19.

V gene TRBV7-2 combines with J gene TRBJ2-3; 11 positions match TRBD2. Germline-derived CDR1 and CDR2 are SGHTA and FQGNSA. The length of the CDR3 is 19 residues. The J segment lost 1 base and the V segment lost 4 bases, leaving 13 bases of the junction unmatched. CDR3 sequence (DNA): TGTGCCAGCAGCTCCTTTACTAGCGGGGGTCCGAGGGGCACAGATACGCAGTATTTT. Encoded protein: CASSSFTSGGPRGTDTQYF.

This clone was seen just once. The chain carries TRBV24-1 and TRBJ2-1; TRBD1 aligns across 12 bases. Trimming at V came to 6 bases and at J to 4 bases, leaving 3 bases not matched to a gene. The CDR3 has 15 residues. CDR1 is KGHDR and CDR2 is SFDVKD in the germline V gene. Here the CDR3 DNA reads TGTGCCACCAGTTCGGGACAGGGGGCTTACAATGAGCAGTTCTTC. Encoded protein: CATSSGQGAYNEQFF.

This chain joins TRBV20-1 and TRBJ2-7; TRBD1 matches at 11 bases. This CDR3 is built from 11 residues. The V gene end was trimmed by 6 bases and the J gene end by 6 bases; junction bases not matched to a gene: 1. The germline CDR1 and CDR2 sequences are DFQATT and SNEGSKA (reference sequence). The DNA of the CDR3 is TGCAGTGCGGGACAGGGGGGCGAGCAGTACTTC. Protein sequence: CSAGQGGEQYF.

This clone was seen just once. Here the CDR3 DNA reads TGCGCCAGCAGCCAGAGAGAGGCTAAGACTAGCGCCTACAATGAGCAGTTCTTC. Translating gives CASSQREAKTSAYNEQFF. V gene TRBV4-3 combines with J gene TRBJ2-1; 8 nucleotides line up with TRBD2. Germline CDR1 reads LGHNA; CDR2 reads YSLEER. Trimming removed 3 bases from V and 2 bases from J; junction bases left unmatched: 12. This CDR3 spans 18 amino acids.

V gene TRBV3-1 (or the pseudogene TRBV3-2) combines with J gene TRBJ1-4, with 7 bases lining up with TRBD1. From germline, CDR1 is LGHDT and CDR2 YNNKEL (reference sequence). Trimming took 3 bases from V and 2 from J; bases not matched to a gene: 6. The length of the CDR3 is 16 residues. The CDR3 nucleotides read TGTGCCAGCAGCCAGAGACAGGGTATGACTAATGAAAAACTGTTTTTT. Residues: CASSQRQGMTNEKLFF.

This chain joins TRBV11-1 and TRBJ1-1; D may be TRBD1 (6 bases). The CDR3 is 15 residues long. The V end was cut by 3 bases, the J end by 2 bases, with 13 bases between. The germline V gene encodes CDR1 SGHAT and CDR2 FQDESV (reference sequence). CDR3 in amino acids: CASSFETGYNTEAFF. The CDR3 coding sequence is TGTGCCAGCAGCTTCGAAACAGGGTATAACACTGAAGCTTTCTTT.

J is TRBJ1-5 and V is TRBV7-2, with D unclear. The CDR3 is made up of 14 amino acids. CDR1 is SGHTA, CDR2 FQGNSA, per germline. Trimming pared 2 bases from V and 4 bases from J, leaving 9 bases between. DNA for the CDR3: TGTGCCAGCAGCTTATCTGGCGGGAATCAGCCCCAGCATTTT. Residues: CASSLSGGNQPQHF.

The chain uses TRBV13 and TRBJ2-3; 13 nucleotides line up with TRBD2. The CDR3 length is 16 residues. Germline loops: CDR1 PRHDT, CDR2 FYEKMQ (reference sequence). V lost 6 bases to trimming and J lost 4 bases; unmatched junction nucleotides: 7. Here the CDR3 DNA reads TGTGCCAGCAGAAGCGGACTAGCGGGAGTGTCAGATACGCAGTATTTT. It translates to CASRSGLAGVSDTQYF.

This clone was recorded a few times. This chain links TRBV4-3 with TRBJ2-1; TRBD2 agrees at 12 bases. After removal of 1 base from V and 6 bases from J, the junction contained 4 bases not matched to a gene. The length of the CDR3 is 16 residues. Looked up from germline, CDR1 is LGHNA and CDR2 is YSLEER. Here the CDR3 DNA reads TGCGCCAGCAGCCAAGGGGCTAGCGGGAGGGCCAATGAGCAGTTCTTC. This encodes CASSQGASGRANEQFF.

This sequence joins TRBV9 and TRBJ2-7; no firm D call. The CDR3 extends over 15 amino acids. The ends were cut back, 0 bases at V and 2 bases at J, with 12 bases in the middle. The germline V gene encodes CDR1 SGDLS and CDR2 YYNGEE. The CDR3 DNA reads as TGTGCCAGCAGCGTAGGGGCCGACAACACCTACGAGCAGTACTTC. As protein: CASSVGADNTYEQYF.

This clone was seen only a few times. The rearrangement links TRBV5-8 to TRBJ2-3; TRBD1 is a possible D gene (5 bases). The CDR3 loop spans 14 amino acids. V lost 2 bases and J lost 1, with 8 bases in between. Germline assignment: CDR1 SGHTS and CDR2 YDEGEE. CDR3 nucleotide sequence: TGTGCCAGCAGCTTCCGACAGCGCACAGATACGCAGTATTTT. Amino acid sequence: CASSFRQRTDTQYF.

The chain is built from TRBV7-3 and TRBJ2-3, with TRBD2 identical over 14 bases. Trimming cost V 2 bases and J 10 bases; bases outside gene matches: 8. This CDR3 is built from 16 residues. The V gene's germline CDR1 is SGHTA and CDR2 FQGTGA. The CDR3 bases are TGTGCCAGCAGCTTAGACGTAGGGACTAGCGGGAGACCGCAGTATTTT. This gives the protein CASSLDVGTSGRPQYF.

The chain carries TRBV5-4 and TRBJ2-1, with 7 bases lining up with TRBD2. Germline loops: CDR1 SGHNT, CDR2 YYREEE (reference sequence). The CDR3 is 17 residues long. The V gene end was trimmed by 4 bases and the J gene end by 3 bases; junction bases not matched to a gene: 13. The CDR3 loop is CASSPEAGRAVYNEQFF. DNA of the CDR3: TGTGCCAGCAGCCCGGAAGCGGGGAGGGCCGTCTACAATGAGCAGTTCTTC.

The rearrangement joins TRBV11-3 to TRBJ2-4; D ambiguous. The V end was cut by 5 bases, the J end by 0 bases, with 14 bases between. The CDR3 has 16 amino acids. CDR1 is SGHNT and CDR2 is YENEEA in the germline V gene. CDR3 bases: TGTGCCAGCAGCGATCCCAACGAGTTAGCCAAAAACATTCAGTACTTC. Amino acids: CASSDPNELAKNIQYF.

J is TRBJ2-3 and V is TRBV7-8; 9 nucleotides agree with TRBD2. With 4 bases clipped from V and 5 bases from J, the junction kept 7 bases outside the gene matches. This CDR3 contains 15 residues. The germline V gene encodes CDR1 SGHVS and CDR2 FQNEAQ. CDR3 in DNA: TGTGCCAGCAGCTCTCCTAGCGGGGAGCGAGATACGCAGTATTTT. It is translated as CASSSPSGERDTQYF.

The chain couples TRBV3-1 (or the pseudogene TRBV3-2) to TRBJ1-6, with D unclear. Per the germline V gene, CDR1 is LGHDT and CDR2 is YNNKEL (reference sequence). Trimming removed 3 bases at V and 0 bases at J, with 6 bases between. The CDR3 loop spans 15 amino acids. CDR3 loop: CASSQGDSYNSPLHF. The CDR3 nucleotides read TGTGCCAGCAGCCAGGGAGACTCCTATAATTCACCCCTCCACTTT.

This chain joins TRBV19 and TRBJ2-3; 9 bases align to TRBD2. CDR1 LNHDA and CDR2 SQIVND come from the germline V gene (reference sequence). V lost 3 bases, J lost 2 bases, and 6 bases stayed unmatched. This CDR3 has 16 amino acids. CDR3 DNA sequence: TGTGCCAGTAGTATCGTACCTAGCGGGACCACAGATACGCAGTATTTT. Translation gives CASSIVPSGTTDTQYF.

The chain uses TRBV4-1 and TRBJ1-5, with D perhaps TRBD1 (6 bases). Germline CDR1 is MGHRA and CDR2 is YSYEKL. The germline V and J ends were trimmed by 1 base and 4 bases, with 14 bases remaining between them. This CDR3 contains 16 residues. CDR3 nucleotide sequence: TGCGCCAGCAGCCAAGGCCTGAACAGGGAGAATCAGCCCCAGCATTTT. This codes for CASSQGLNRENQPQHF.

V gene TRBV2 combines with J gene TRBJ2-1, with 12 bases aligning to TRBD2. J lost 5 bases, V lost 3 bases, and 11 bases had no gene match. The CDR3 totals 18 residues. Germline V gives CDR1 SNHLY, CDR2 FYNNEI. This CDR3 is CASSDLQTSGSHDNEQFF. The CDR3 region has the DNA TGTGCCAGCAGTGATCTCCAGACTAGCGGGAGTCACGACAATGAGCAGTTCTTC.

The chain is built from TRBV27 and TRBJ2-7; 7 bases match TRBD1. Trimming removed 4 bases from V and 3 bases from J; junction bases left unmatched: 6. The CDR3 is 14 residues long. The germline V gene encodes CDR1 MNHEY and CDR2 SMNVEV (reference sequence). CDR3 sequence reads: CASSSDRVGYEQYF. The DNA of the CDR3 is TGTGCCAGCAGTTCCGACAGGGTAGGCTACGAGCAGTACTTC.

This clone was found a few times. This sequence joins TRBV10-3 and TRBJ1-6, with 7 nucleotides matching TRBD1. With V trimmed by 0 bases and J by 9 bases, 5 bases remained unmatched. The CDR3 spans 15 residues. The V gene's germline CDR1 is ENHRY and CDR2 SYGVKD. CDR3 loop: CAISESMGQSSPLHF. CDR3 coding DNA: TGTGCCATCAGTGAGTCTATGGGACAGTCTTCACCCCTCCACTTT.

The chain carries TRBV6-2 or TRBV6-3 and TRBJ2-5, with TRBD2 matching 9 bases. The germline V gene has CDR1 MNHEY and CDR2 SVGEGT. This CDR3 is 17 amino acids long. The V gene end was trimmed by 0 bases and the J gene end by 5 bases; junction bases not matched to a gene: 10. CDR3 protein: CASSYSAGGPSSETQYF. In nucleotides, the CDR3 is TGTGCCAGCAGTTACTCCGCGGGGGGGCCCTCATCGGAGACCCAGTACTTC.

This chain connects TRBV7-2 to TRBJ2-5; 8 positions agree with TRBD1. Looked up from germline, CDR1 is SGHTA and CDR2 is FQGNSA. Unmatched junction bases numbered 4, after V lost 5 bases and J lost 2 bases. CDR3 length equals 14 residues. CDR3 in amino acids: CASSPGQGQETQYF. The CDR3 region has the DNA TGTGCCAGCAGCCCTGGACAGGGTCAAGAGACCCAGTACTTC.

The chain is built from TRBV6-6 and TRBJ2-7; a weak D match, TRBD2 (5 bases). The CDR3 totals 16 residues. Trimming pared 5 bases from V and 7 bases from J, leaving 24 bases between. Germline V gene lookup returns CDR1 MNHNY and CDR2 SVGAGI (reference sequence). In nucleotides, the CDR3 is TGTGCCAGCAGTCTTCCCGGACTCAGCGGCCTCGGGGAGCAGTACTTC. Its protein product is CASSLPGLSGLGEQYF.

The rearrangement uses TRBV9 and TRBJ2-7; 9 nucleotides line up with TRBD2. Germline values: CDR1 SGDLS, CDR2 YYNGEE. The CDR3 consists of 15 residues. V lost 2 bases, J lost 3 bases, and 6 bases stayed unmatched. The CDR3 here is CASSVSGGSIYEQYF. The CDR3 nucleotides read TGTGCCAGCAGCGTTAGCGGGGGCTCTATCTACGAGCAGTACTTC.

This chain links TRBV29-1 with TRBJ1-2, with D tentatively TRBD1 (6 bases). V lost 7 bases and J 4 bases, leaving 28 bases between the germline ends. CDR3 length equals 17 residues. Germline V gene lookup returns CDR1 SQVTM and CDR2 ANQGSEA. The CDR3 sequence is CSARVPLLQGASYGYTF. The CDR3 bases are TGCAGCGCCCGAGTCCCCCTCCTACAGGGAGCGAGCTATGGCTACACCTTC.

This chain uses TRBV19 with TRBJ2-5; TRBD2 matches 16 bases. There are 16 residues in the CDR3. Trimming at V came to 3 bases and at J to 5 bases, leaving 3 bases not matched to a gene. In germline, CDR1 is LNHDA, CDR2 SQIVND (reference sequence). CDR3 DNA: TGTGCCAGTAGTATCGGGACTAGCGGGAGGGGGGAGACCCAGTACTTC. It yields the protein CASSIGTSGRGETQYF.

The V gene is TRBV25-1, the J gene TRBJ2-7; 10 bases fit TRBD2. The CDR3 covers 15 residues. CDR1 and CDR2 (germline): MGHDK, SYGVNS. J lost 2 bases, V lost 6 bases, and 7 bases had no gene match. In DNA, the CDR3 is TGTGCCAGCAGATCTACTAGCGGGATCCCCTACGAGCAGTACTTC. Translating it yields CASRSTSGIPYEQYF.

The genes are TRBV28 and TRBJ2-1; 7 bases are shared with TRBD1. Per the germline V gene, CDR1 is MDHEN and CDR2 is SYDVKM. J lost 2 bases, V lost 5 bases, and 6 bases had no gene match. CDR3 size: 15 residues. The CDR3 sequence: CASSPDRATYNEQFF. For the CDR3, the DNA is TGTGCCAGCAGTCCCGACAGGGCCACCTACAATGAGCAGTTCTTC.